This TCR beta chain stems from a study of identical twins. Healthy Caucasian donors formed the entire cohort. With respect to this clonotype: What it binds is unknown.

Whole-study results and caveats: Models predicted too little out-of-frame TCR alpha sharing in monozygotic twins.

This CDR3 comprises 16 residues. Trimming took 1 base from V and 0 from J; bases not matched to a gene: 7. The germline V gene has CDR1 DFQATT and CDR2 SNEGSKA (reference sequence). From the 5' RACE reads, TCRdb called clonotypes with MiXCR, one entry per CDR3 protein. Here the sample spans some 1,700,000 distinct CDR3 sequences, roughly 35% being singletons. This receptor was obtained from a newborn girl in good health. The sequenced material came from cord blood. V and J are TRBV20-1 and TRBJ2-3, with 7 bases that match TRBD2. The CDR3 DNA reads as TGCAGTGCTAGAGGACTAGTGCGGGGGAGCACAGATACGCAGTATTTT. Its translation is CSARGLVRGSTDTQYF.